Presented here are 18 T cell receptor beta chains from one specimen sequenced in a study of cytomegalovirus exposure and HLA in healthy donors. The study ran its PCR with 60 Vbeta and 13 Jbeta primers. Profiling relied on immunoSEQ multiplex PCR, and the TCRdb table lists in-frame clones only, not all of them. Of 100,000 to 150,000 clones in the sample, about 85% were seen once. The sequenced sample consisted of PBMCs. Every receptor here comes from a man younger than 35 in good health and CMV-seropositive.

This CDR3 reads CASSLYRAGDLRDEQYF. The CDR3 coding sequence is TGTGCCAGCAGCTTATACCGGGCGGGGGACCTTCGGGACGAGCAGTACTTC. This sequence joins TRBV7-2 and TRBJ2-7, with 7 bases lining up with TRBD2. Trimming took 2 bases from V and 5 from J; bases not matched to a gene: 15. CDR1 is SGHTA, CDR2 FQGNSA, per germline. This CDR3 is 17 amino acids long.

This clone was detected only once. J is TRBJ2-1 and V is TRBV11-3, with a possible D match to TRBD2 (5 bases). V lost 0 bases to trimming and J lost 2 bases, with 11 bases between them. The CDR3 loop spans 16 amino acids. The V gene's germline CDR1 is SGHNT and CDR2 YENEEA. DNA of the CDR3: TGTGCCAGCAGCTTAGACGGGGATTCGGCCTACAATGAGCAGTTCTTC. Its protein product is CASSLDGDSAYNEQFF.

The chain joins TRBV5-1 to TRBJ2-5, with 9 bases lining up with TRBD2. CDR1 is SGHRS, CDR2 YFSETQ, per germline. V was clipped by 4 bases and J by 4 bases; unmatched bases: 8. This CDR3 is 15 amino acids long. As DNA, the CDR3 is TGCGCCAGCAGCGACGGCGGGGGGGGGACAGAGACCCAGTACTTC. It is translated as CASSDGGGGTETQYF. The full variable domain, with the rest looked up from reference TRBV5-1 and TRBJ2-5, is KAGVTQTPRYLIKTRGQQVTLSCSPISGHRSVSWYQQTPGQGLQFLFEYFSETQRNKGNFPGRFSGRQFSNSRSEMNVSTLELGDSALYLCASSDGGGGTETQYFGPGTRLLVL.

This clone showed up just once. The rearrangement links TRBV11-2 to TRBJ2-7, with 10 bases fitting TRBD2. Germline V lookup: CDR1 SGHAT, CDR2 FQNNGV. CDR3 length: 15 amino acids. The V gene end was trimmed by 0 bases and the J gene end by 5 bases; junction bases not matched to a gene: 4. The CDR3 loop is CASSLEGTSENEQYF. In nucleotides, the CDR3 is TGTGCCAGCAGCTTAGAAGGGACTAGCGAAAACGAGCAGTACTTC. The whole variable domain, remainder taken from reference TRBV11-2 and TRBJ2-7, is EAGVAQSPRYKIIEKRQSVAFWCNPISGHATLYWYQQILGQGPKLLIQFQNNGVVDDSQLPKDRFSAERLKGVDSTLKIQPAKLEDSAVYLCASSLEGTSENEQYFGPGTRLTVT.

The gene calls are TRBV6-5 and TRBJ1-6; 8 nucleotides line up with TRBD1. J lost 10 bases, V lost 6 bases, and 8 bases had no gene match. The V gene's germline CDR1 is MNHEY and CDR2 SVGAGI. The CDR3 extends over 14 amino acids. Here the CDR3 reads CASSRTGGESPLHF. The CDR3, as DNA: TGTGCCAGCAGCCGTACAGGGGGTGAATCACCCCTCCACTTT.

The count of this clone is one. The chain combines TRBV5-1 with TRBJ2-3, with 7 nucleotides matching TRBD2. Unmatched junction bases numbered 7, after V lost 0 bases and J lost 6 bases. This CDR3 contains 15 residues. Germline values: CDR1 SGHRS, CDR2 YFSETQ. The CDR3 reads CASSLAASGVDTQYF. CDR3 DNA: TGCGCCAGCAGCTTGGCGGCTAGCGGCGTGGATACGCAGTATTTT.

This clone was recorded a few times. The rearrangement links TRBV6-5 to TRBJ2-7; a possible D gene is TRBD1 (6 bases). The CDR3 extends over 14 amino acids. Germline V gene data show CDR1 as MNHEY and CDR2 as SVGAGI. V was trimmed by 8 bases and J by 3 bases, leaving 17 bases between them. The CDR3 region is CASGTTQGNYEQYF. The CDR3 coding sequence is TGTGCCAGCGGAACAACTCAGGGGAACTACGAGCAGTACTTC.

The chain employs TRBV6-4 and TRBJ2-1; D gene ambiguous. CDR1 is MRHNA, CDR2 SNTAGT, per germline. V lost 1 base and J 5 bases, leaving 3 bases between the germline ends. This CDR3 region has 12 residues. CDR3 in DNA: TGTGCCAGCAGTGACTATAACAATGAGCAGTTCTTC. Translated, it gives CASSDYNNEQFF.

The CDR3 DNA is TGTGCCAGCAGTCCTCGACAGGCGGATCGAAACACCATATATTTT. It encodes CASSPRQADRNTIYF. The V and J genes are TRBV6-6 and TRBJ1-3; a possible D gene is TRBD1 (6 bases). The CDR3 consists of 15 residues. V was clipped by 5 bases and J by 5 bases, with 16 bases between them. CDR1 is MNHNY, CDR2 SVGAGI, per germline (reference sequence).

The gene calls are TRBV2 and TRBJ2-7; 10 nucleotides align to TRBD2. The CDR3 spans 15 residues. The germline V gene has CDR1 SNHLY and CDR2 FYNNEI. V lost 5 bases, J lost 5 bases, and 9 bases stayed unmatched. The DNA for the CDR3 is TGTGCCAGCAGTAATCTAGCGGGAGTTAATCACGAGCAGTACTTC. It codes for CASSNLAGVNHEQYF.

V gene TRBV4-3 combines with J gene TRBJ1-6, with D possibly being TRBD1 (5 bases). Germline assignment: CDR1 LGHNA and CDR2 YSLEER. Trimming pared 1 base from V and 7 bases from J, leaving 11 bases between. This CDR3 has 15 amino acids. In nucleotides, the CDR3 is TGCGCCAGCAGCCAAGCTTGGACAAAGAATTCACCCCTCCACTTT. It codes for CASSQAWTKNSPLHF.

The CDR3 sequence is CSVDSYLTGGAYNEQFF. The CDR3 nucleotides are TGCAGCGTTGATTCCTATTTAACAGGGGGTGCCTACAATGAGCAGTTCTTC. The chain joins TRBV29-1 to TRBJ2-1; 8 nucleotides agree with TRBD1. Germline V gene lookup returns CDR1 SQVTM and CDR2 ANQGSEA. V lost 3 bases and J lost 2; bases outside the gene matches: 12. The CDR3 is 17 amino acids.

This clone was recorded only once. This chain connects TRBV7-2 to TRBJ2-7; TRBD1 is a possible D gene (6 bases). Germline CDR1 reads SGHTA; CDR2 reads FQGNSA. This CDR3 has 16 residues. Trimming shortened V by 1 base and J by 5 bases, and 18 bases separated the two germline ends. DNA for the CDR3: TGTGCCAGCAGCTTAGTTGGGGGCAGGGTCTTGCACGAGCAGTACTTC. It yields the protein CASSLVGGRVLHEQYF. The full variable domain, rest sourced from reference TRBV7-2 and TRBJ2-7, is GAGVSQSPSNKVTEKGKDVELRCDPISGHTALYWYRQSLGQGLEFLIYFQGNSAPDKSGLPSDRFSAERTGGSVSTLTIQRTQQEDSAVYLCASSLVGGRVLHEQYFGPGTRLTVT.

V gene TRBV2 combines with J gene TRBJ1-5, with 8 positions matching TRBD1. The CDR3 contains 15 residues. Germline values: CDR1 SNHLY, CDR2 FYNNEI. V lost 5 bases, J lost 2 bases, and 5 bases stayed unmatched. The CDR3 loop is CASSTDRGRNQPQHF. In DNA form, the CDR3 reads TGTGCCAGCAGTACCGACAGGGGACGCAATCAGCCCCAGCATTTT.

This chain connects TRBV21-1 to TRBJ1-5; the table's D call, TRBD1, was not checked against the DNA. TRBV21-1 is a pseudogene. The CDR3 is made up of 16 amino acids. The CDR3 sequence is CASSKTPAGHNQPQHF. The CDR3 bases are TGTGCCAGCAGCAAAACTCCTGCAGGGCACAATCAGCCCCAGCATTTT.

A few counts support this clone. The rearrangement uses TRBV6-6 and TRBJ1-1; D remains ambiguous. The V gene's germline CDR1 is MNHNY and CDR2 SVGAGI (reference sequence). V dropped 0 bases and J dropped 6 bases, with 11 bases sitting between them. This CDR3 is built from 14 residues. The CDR3 DNA follows: TGTGCCAGCAGTTACTCTCCTGGGGAGGCTGAAGCTTTCTTT. Protein product: CASSYSPGEAEAFF.

This sequence joins TRBV11-2 and TRBJ1-1; D gene uncertain. Trimming cost V 0 bases and J 11 bases, with 13 bases left between them. Germline assignment: CDR1 SGHAT and CDR2 FQNNGV. This CDR3 has 13 residues. In DNA form, the CDR3 reads TGTGCCAGCAGCTTAGATGAGAGAGACGGGGCTTTCTTT. Translated: CASSLDERDGAFF.

The V and J genes are TRBV2 and TRBJ2-3; TRBD1 might be the D (6 bases). CDR3 size: 15 residues. Germline-derived CDR1 and CDR2 are SNHLY and FYNNEI. Trimming pared 5 bases from V and 3 bases from J, leaving 15 bases between. The CDR3 loop is CASSPDRYPTDTQYF. CDR3 DNA sequence: TGTGCCAGCAGTCCCGACAGGTATCCGACAGATACGCAGTATTTT.